This T cell receptor (beta chain) was sequenced in a study of tumor-infiltrating lymphocytes in primary liver carcinoma. Total RNA amounting to 500 ng was the source from which TCR beta cDNA was made with a constant-region primer. TCR beta libraries came from three nested multiplex PCR rounds using slightly modified ARM-PCR. The first two PCR rounds used TRBV1-TRBV30 forward primers with a C-beta reverse primer, roughly 11 cycles each. TCRdb redid the calling of the multiplex PCR reads with MiXCR, one entry per CDR3 protein. The data hold 180,000 or so distinct CDR3 sequences, with 60% observed a single time. Out of unsorted whole blood came the blood RNA, and germline DNA was extracted as well. HBV chronically infected the treatment-naive patients. The V segment lost 8 bases and the J segment 4 bases; nucleotides outside the gene matches: 8. Germline assignment: CDR1 MDHEN and CDR2 SYDVKM. This CDR3 is built from 14 residues.

The chain couples TRBV28 to TRBJ1-1, with 9 bases aligning to TRBD1. This TCR derives from a man aged 40-49 years with primary liver carcinoma and hepatitis B virus infection. Source material: peripheral blood. CDR3 amino acids: CASWAGQGSTEAFF. In DNA form, the CDR3 reads TGTGCCAGCTGGGCCGGACAGGGGTCCACTGAAGCTTTCTTT.